The 20 T cell receptor beta chains given below trace back to one sample, sequenced in a study of CD8 T cells in Susac syndrome. Random hexamers were used to reverse transcribe an amount of roughly 0.5 to 1 ug RNA. TCRdb reprocessed the immunoSEQ multiplex PCR reads with MiXCR, giving one entry per CDR3 protein. The table has some 120,000 distinct CDR3 sequences, about 94% seen once. The source material was CD4+ T cells from PBMCs. These receptors were collected from a human donor with multiple sclerosis.

The chain couples TRBV9 to TRBJ1-3; no reliable D call. The CDR3 runs 15 residues. From germline, CDR1 is SGDLS and CDR2 YYNGEE. Between the trimmed V and J ends, which lost 4 bases and 2 bases, there was a span of 13 bases. The CDR3 DNA reads as TGTGCCAGCAGCCCCCCCCAGGCCCCTGGAAACACCATATATTTT. This gives the protein CASSPPQAPGNTIYF. Drawing the rest from reference TRBV9 and TRBJ1-3, the complete variable domain is DSGVTQTPKHLITATGQRVTLRCSPRSGDLSVYWYQQSLDQGLQFLIQYYNGEERAKGNILERFSAQQFPDLHSELNLSSLELGDSALYFCASSPPQAPGNTIYFGEGSWLTVV.

This clonotype has a single count. In nucleotides, the CDR3 is TGTGCCAGCAGCTTGAGAGGGGGTGGGGAAAAACTGTTTTTT. Its protein is CASSLRGGGEKLFF. The rearrangement uses TRBV7-2 and TRBJ1-4, with a tentative D call TRBD1 (6 bases). The CDR3 length is 14 residues. Per germline, CDR1 SGHTA and CDR2 FQGNSA. V gave up 3 bases and J gave up 8 bases, with 13 bases separating them.

This clonotype showed up just a few times. V is TRBV18 and J is TRBJ1-1; no reliable D call. There are 12 residues in the CDR3. V was shortened by 0 bases and J by 1 base, with 0 bases between the two germline ends. Germline V gene sequence: CDR1 KGHSH, CDR2 LQKENI. In DNA, the CDR3 is TGTGCCAGCTCACCACCGAACACTGAAGCTTTCTTT. This translates into CASSPPNTEAFF.

This clonotype is a singleton in its sample. This sequence joins TRBV5-1 and TRBJ2-7; 13 positions match TRBD2. CDR3 size: 17 residues. After removal of 0 bases from V and 2 bases from J, the junction contained 5 bases not matched to a gene. Looked up from germline, CDR1 is SGHRS and CDR2 is YFSETQ. CDR3 bases: TGCGCCAGCAGCTTGGGACTAGCGGGAGGACGGACCTACGAGCAGTACTTC. Amino acid sequence: CASSLGLAGGRTYEQYF.

The chain is built from TRBV29-1 and TRBJ2-3; D perhaps matches TRBD1 (5 bases). V was cut by 7 bases and J by 2 bases, with 13 bases left in between. The germline gives CDR1 SQVTM, CDR2 ANQGSEA. The CDR3 totals 13 residues. CDR3 nucleotide sequence: TGCAGCGGTCGCGACAGCCACACAGATACGCAGTATTTT. Its translation is CSGRDSHTDTQYF.

The rearrangement uses TRBV19 and TRBJ1-1; a weak D match, TRBD1 (5 bases). Trimming stripped 6 bases from V and 0 bases from J, with 11 bases between. The CDR3 is 14 residues long. Per germline, CDR1 LNHDA and CDR2 SQIVND (reference sequence). The CDR3 spells CASRPGTVNTEAFF. As DNA, the CDR3 is TGTGCCAGTAGACCCGGGACGGTGAACACTGAAGCTTTCTTT.

The chain links TRBV6-2 or TRBV6-3 to TRBJ1-6, with D perhaps TRBD1 (6 bases). The CDR3 is 12 amino acids. CDR1 is MNHEY, CDR2 SVGEGT, per germline. Between the trimmed V and J ends, which lost 5 bases and 10 bases, there was a span of 9 bases. DNA of the CDR3: TGTGCCAGCAGTGGGGGGGCGTCACCCCTCCACTTT. Amino acid sequence: CASSGGASPLHF.

V is TRBV5-1 and J is TRBJ1-1; TRBD1 matches 8 bases. Germline CDR1 reads SGHRS; CDR2 reads YFSETQ. The CDR3 totals 12 residues. Trimming at V came to 3 bases and at J to 11 bases, leaving 6 bases not matched to a gene. In nucleotides, the CDR3 is TGCGCCAGCAGCTCAGGACAGGGACGGGCTTTCTTT. Translating it yields CASSSGQGRAFF.

The count of this clonotype is one. J is TRBJ1-1 and V is TRBV10-3, with D perhaps TRBD1 (5 bases). The CDR3 contains 13 residues. Germline CDR1 is ENHRY and CDR2 is SYGVKD. V was shortened by 4 bases and J by 4 bases, with 10 bases between the two germline ends. The CDR3 here is CAISGRERTEAFF. The CDR3 DNA follows: TGTGCCATCAGTGGCAGGGAACGCACTGAAGCTTTCTTT.

The J gene is TRBJ1-5, the V gene TRBV18; D call uncertain. V was pared by 3 bases and J by 7 bases, with 7 bases between. The germline V gene has CDR1 KGHSH and CDR2 LQKENI. This CDR3 is 12 amino acids long. The CDR3 reads CASSPGLQPQHF. The CDR3 DNA reads TGTGCCAGCTCACCGGGTCTCCAGCCCCAGCATTTT.

The chain has TRBV5-1 and TRBJ2-5; D gene uncertain. CDR3 size: 14 residues. V gave up 0 bases and J gave up 2 bases, with 8 bases separating them. Germline V gives CDR1 SGHRS, CDR2 YFSETQ. The CDR3 sequence is CASSLERRQETQYF. In DNA, the CDR3 is TGCGCCAGCAGCTTGGAACGCCGACAAGAGACCCAGTACTTC.

This chain joins TRBV18 and TRBJ1-1; unclear D gene. The V end lost 6 bases, the J end lost 5 bases, and 13 bases lay between the germline ends. Per the germline V gene, CDR1 is KGHSH and CDR2 is LQKENI. The length of the CDR3 is 13 residues. The CDR3 DNA reads TGTGCCAGCTCCGAGCTCCCGAGGACTGAAGCTTTCTTT. It codes for CASSELPRTEAFF.

The genes are TRBV6-5 and TRBJ2-5; D remains unclear. The germline CDR1 and CDR2 sequences are MNHEY and SVGAGI. The CDR3 runs 14 residues. Trimming stripped 0 bases from V and 2 bases from J, with 7 bases between. The chain's CDR3 is CASSYSLLQETQYF. CDR3 sequence (DNA): TGTGCCAGCAGTTACTCGTTACTGCAAGAGACCCAGTACTTC.

The V gene is TRBV15, the J gene TRBJ2-5, with no clear D. The CDR3 spans 15 residues. Germline CDR1 and CDR2: LNHNV and YYDKDF (reference sequence). The V gene lost 0 bases and the J gene lost 1 base, with 9 bases spanning the gap. CDR3 DNA: TGTGCCACCAGCAGAGATCGGCAGACCCAAGAGACCCAGTACTTC. Translation gives CATSRDRQTQETQYF.

The V call is TRBV27, the J call TRBJ1-1, with D unresolved. CDR1 and CDR2 from the germline V gene are MNHEY and SMNVEV (reference sequence). This CDR3 region has 14 residues. Deletions cut 3 bases from V and 0 bases from J, with 8 bases between. CDR3 DNA sequence: TGTGCCAGCAGTTTTGCGTGGGTGAACACTGAAGCTTTCTTT. Translation gives CASSFAWVNTEAFF.

The V call is TRBV7-9, the J call TRBJ1-6; TRBD1 might be the D (6 bases). V was clipped by 5 bases and J by 3 bases, with 8 bases between them. Germline V gives CDR1 SEHNR, CDR2 FQNEAQ (reference sequence). The CDR3 has 14 amino acids. The CDR3 bases are TGTGCCAGCAGCCAACAGGGCTATAATTCACCCCTCCACTTT. It translates to CASSQQGYNSPLHF.

This chain connects TRBV7-6 to TRBJ2-5; D may be TRBD1 or TRBD2 (5 bases each). The CDR3 is 13 residues long. V gave up 8 bases and J gave up 3 bases, with 13 bases separating them. The V gene's germline CDR1 is SGHVS and CDR2 FNYEAQ. The CDR3: CASARGWEETQYF. CDR3 DNA: TGTGCCAGCGCCCGGGGCTGGGAAGAGACCCAGTACTTC.

This chain connects TRBV12-3 or TRBV12-4 to TRBJ2-5; D not certain. This CDR3 is built from 11 residues. V was trimmed by 8 bases and J by 5 bases, leaving 9 bases between them. CDR3 residues: CASSRTETQYF. In nucleotides, the CDR3 is TGTGCCAGCTCCCGAACCGAGACCCAGTACTTC.

This chain links TRBV11-2 with TRBJ2-5, with D perhaps assigned TRBD1 or TRBD2 (5 bases each). The CDR3 extends over 16 amino acids. With 5 bases removed from V and 1 base from J, the gap between germline ends came to 17 bases. Per the germline V gene, CDR1 is SGHAT and CDR2 is FQNNGV. The CDR3 loop is CASSPRESGLQETQYF. The CDR3 DNA follows: TGTGCCAGCAGCCCCAGGGAGTCGGGCCTCCAAGAGACCCAGTACTTC. The full variable domain, rest sourced from reference TRBV11-2 and TRBJ2-5, is EAGVAQSPRYKIIEKRQSVAFWCNPISGHATLYWYQQILGQGPKLLIQFQNNGVVDDSQLPKDRFSAERLKGVDSTLKIQPAKLEDSAVYLCASSPRESGLQETQYFGPGTRLLVL.

The V gene is TRBV12-3 or TRBV12-4, the J gene TRBJ1-2; 10 bases align to TRBD1. This CDR3 has 14 amino acids. Unmatched junction bases numbered 8, after V lost 5 bases and J lost 8 bases. CDR3 loop: CASSKTGGAYGYTF. The CDR3 nucleotides read TGTGCCAGCAGTAAGACAGGGGGCGCTTACGGCTACACCTTC.